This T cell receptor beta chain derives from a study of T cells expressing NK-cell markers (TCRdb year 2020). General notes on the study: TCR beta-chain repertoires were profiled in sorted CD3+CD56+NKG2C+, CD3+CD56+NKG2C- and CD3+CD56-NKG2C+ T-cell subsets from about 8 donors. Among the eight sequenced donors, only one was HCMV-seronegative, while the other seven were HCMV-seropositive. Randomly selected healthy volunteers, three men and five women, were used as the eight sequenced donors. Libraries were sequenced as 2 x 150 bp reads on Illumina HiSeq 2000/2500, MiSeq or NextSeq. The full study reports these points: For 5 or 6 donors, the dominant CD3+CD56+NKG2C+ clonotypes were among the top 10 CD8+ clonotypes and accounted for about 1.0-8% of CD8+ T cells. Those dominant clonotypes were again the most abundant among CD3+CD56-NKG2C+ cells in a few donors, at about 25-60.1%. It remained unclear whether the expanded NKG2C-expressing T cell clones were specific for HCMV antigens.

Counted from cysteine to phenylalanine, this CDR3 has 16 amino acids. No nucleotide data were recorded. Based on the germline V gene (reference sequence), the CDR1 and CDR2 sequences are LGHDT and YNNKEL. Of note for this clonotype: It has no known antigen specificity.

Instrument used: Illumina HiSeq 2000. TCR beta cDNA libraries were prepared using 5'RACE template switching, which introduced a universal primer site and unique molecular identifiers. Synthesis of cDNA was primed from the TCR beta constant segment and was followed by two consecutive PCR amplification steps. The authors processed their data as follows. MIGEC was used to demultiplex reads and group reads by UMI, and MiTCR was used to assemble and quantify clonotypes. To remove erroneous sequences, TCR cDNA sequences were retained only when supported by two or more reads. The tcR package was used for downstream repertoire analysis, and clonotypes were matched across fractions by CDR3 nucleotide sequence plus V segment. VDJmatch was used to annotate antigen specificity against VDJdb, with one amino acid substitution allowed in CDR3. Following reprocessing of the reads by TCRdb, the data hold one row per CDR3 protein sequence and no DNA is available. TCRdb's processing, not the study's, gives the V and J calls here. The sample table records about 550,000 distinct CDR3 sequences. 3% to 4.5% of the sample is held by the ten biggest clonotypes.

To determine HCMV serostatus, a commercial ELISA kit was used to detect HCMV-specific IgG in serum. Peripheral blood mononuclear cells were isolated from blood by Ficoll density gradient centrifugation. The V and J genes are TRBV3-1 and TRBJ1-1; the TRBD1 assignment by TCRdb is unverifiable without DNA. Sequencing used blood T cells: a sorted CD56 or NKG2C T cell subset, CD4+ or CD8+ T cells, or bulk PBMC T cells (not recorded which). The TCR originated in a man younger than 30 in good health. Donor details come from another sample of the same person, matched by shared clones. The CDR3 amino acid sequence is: CASSLRADRAHTEAFF.